A single T cell receptor beta chain is shown here with its context. It lacks a known antigen. It has no much larger one-base neighbor in the sample; base qualities were not kept. The germline V gene (reference sequence) yields LGHDT for CDR1 and YNNKEL for CDR2. V is pruned by 1 base and J by 2 bases, leaving 4 bases of the junction without a gene match. The CDR3 has 15 amino acids, counting the end cysteine and phenylalanine. Solely the CDR3 DNA is kept, with 45 bases framed from the first base. The 39 donors, aged roughly 6 to 100 years, were systemically healthy Caucasian individuals from Russia. About 9.8 milliliters of peripheral blood were drawn from each donor into EDTA-treated Vacutainer tubes. Ficoll-Paque density-gradient centrifugation was used to isolate PBMCs, with at least 7 million obtained per sample. Total RNA was extracted from PBMCs with Trizol reagent, with at least 5.5 micrograms obtained per sample. The percentages of naive CD45RAhigh/CD27high T cells were determined by flow cytometry on a PBMC aliquot from every donor.

This specimen comes from a study of blood T cells in healthy people across ages (dated by TCRdb to the mid-2010s). Regarding the study in general: In model experiments, roughly one uniquely barcoded TCR beta cDNA molecule per two T cells was captured by template switching. The study measured age-related changes in TCR beta repertoire diversity using deep sequencing normalized with unique cDNA molecular identifiers. The study analyzed two additional independent replicas of 1 million unique cDNA reads from the same blood draw for two donors, one aged 18 to 29 and one aged 80 or older. To avoid experimental bias, donors of different ages were randomly spread across the sequencing lanes. The donors were split into four age groups: young (average 16 years), middle-aged (about 40), aged (over 55) and long-lived (approximately 80).

The receptor library was made with 5' RACE. Sequencing used an Illumina HiSeq 2500. A second PCR of roughly 6 to 11 cycles was performed with a sample-barcoded 5' primer and a J-beta primer mix. A unique molecular identifier was introduced onto each TCR beta cDNA molecule by a template-switch 5' adaptor carrying 12 random nucleotides. Each sample yielded at least 2.5 million CDR3-containing paired-end reads. All of the RNA was converted into first-strand cDNA using the Mint cDNA synthesis kit, with a TRBC-specific oligonucleotide serving as the primer. After uracil-DNA glycosylase treatment, a first 18-cycle PCR used universal primers M1SS and BC2_uni_R on all cDNA. The original pipeline was this. Normalization of each sample was performed by random selection of 1 million high-quality reads, each carrying a distinct molecular identifier. Reads sharing molecular identifiers were discarded rather than binned into consensus sequences. CDR3 identification, clonotype clustering and error correction used MiTCR with a Q25 quality threshold and the strictest error-elimination algorithm. A nonparametric unseen species model using Euler transformation provided a lower-bound estimate of total TCR beta diversity. The raw public data were reprocessed by TCRdb itself: fastp quality trimming at Q25, MiXCR clonotype calling, in-frame beta chains only. Each record represents a unique CDR3 protein, reported with the most common genes and DNA among its rows. TCRdb, rather than the study authors, made the V and J calls. Counted in this sample were around 1,500,000 distinct CDR3 sequences; roughly 30% of them appeared once. 7.7% of the sample belongs to the ten largest clones.

What the work shows at the level of the full study, not this receptor alone: Estimates of total diversity based on one million sequenced T cells were regarded as lower bounds and as underestimates. Conclusive comparison of naive and antigen-experienced compartments was prevented by the profiling of bulk unsorted PBMCs. Compared with the aged group, the long-lived group had more naive CD4+ T cells, fewer expanded clones and increased TCR diversity, a pattern suggesting age selection. Observed TCR beta diversity correlated strongly with the percentage of naive T cells measured by flow cytometry. The CMV infection status of donors was not known, potentially confounding age-related changes in expanded clonotypes. Observed TCR beta diversity per million T cells fell roughly linearly with age, and a significant reduction was already apparent by age around 40.

The receptor comes from a woman aged 25 to 39 in good health. The specimen sequenced was blood. The chain uses TRBV3-1 and TRBJ2-5, with 7 bases in between that match TRBD1. The CDR3 protein sequence reads: CASSQATGVQETQYF. The DNA sequence reads TGTGCCAGCAGCCAAGCTACAGGGGTGCAAGAGACCCAGTACTTC.